This T cell receptor (beta chain) emerged from a study of T cell responses to AZD1222 COVID-19 vaccine. Study-level points and caveats: Two doses of AZD1222 preceded a rise in Spike-specific TCR breadth and depth. Clonal diversity was possibly underestimated; the donors were predominantly white British and more often female. Without day 14 samples, only post-peak T cell repertoires were studied. At study baseline, merely six AZD1222 recipients were seropositive.

Profiling relied on immunoSEQ multiplex PCR, and the TCRdb table lists in-frame clones only, not all of them. The sample lists over 130,000 clones; roughly 92% were seen once. Germline V gene sequence: CDR1 SGHAT, CDR2 FQNNGV. V was cut by 5 bases and J by 6 bases, with 7 bases left in between. This CDR3 has 11 residues. In the case of this clone: What it recognizes is unknown.

The rearrangement links TRBV11-2 to TRBJ1-1, with D uncertain. This specimen was peripheral blood, taken 28 days after the second AZD1222 dose. The TCR comes from an adult who received the AZD1222 COVID-19 vaccine. DNA of the CDR3: TGTGCCAGCAGCCCGACACCTGAAGCTTTCTTT. Its protein product is CASSPTPEAFF.